The 13 T cell receptor beta chains reported below all come from one sample, sequenced in a study of CD8 T cells in ankylosing spondylitis. MiXCR, run by TCRdb on the 5' RACE reads, gives a single entry per CDR3 protein. This sample carries some 140,000 distinct CDR3 sequences, 11% of them seen once, and the ten largest clones take roughly 4%. Material for sequencing was blood, either unsorted or a sorted T cell fraction (not recorded which). All receptors derive from a female donor with ankylosing spondylitis or in good health (not recorded which).

This chain joins TRBV6-2 or TRBV6-3 and TRBJ1-5; possibly TRBD1 for D (5 bases). Germline V gene sequence: CDR1 MNHEY, CDR2 SVGEGT. The CDR3 is 15 residues long. The V and J ends lost 5 bases and 0 bases respectively, with 11 bases between them. Written as DNA, the CDR3 is TGTGCCAGCAGTGGTGTCAGGGCTAGCAATCAGCCCCAGCATTTT. Translated, it gives CASSGVRASNQPQHF.

This clonotype was seen repeatedly, ten times or more. The chain has TRBV20-1 and TRBJ2-7; the D is unclear. Germline CDR1 is DFQATT and CDR2 is SNEGSKA (reference sequence). CDR3 length: 13 amino acids. V was pared by 3 bases and J by 3 bases, with 12 bases between. The CDR3 spells CSASELRIYEQYF. In nucleotides, the CDR3 is TGCAGTGCTAGCGAACTTCGTATCTACGAGCAGTACTTC.

The chain is built from TRBV5-1 and TRBJ2-5; maybe TRBD1 (6 bases). V shed 0 bases and J shed 4 bases, with 13 bases lying between them. Germline V lookup: CDR1 SGHRS, CDR2 YFSETQ. The CDR3 length is 15 residues. The CDR3 DNA is TGCGCCAGCAGCTTGGTATCGACAGGTACAGAGACCCAGTACTTC. Translated, it gives CASSLVSTGTETQYF. Looking up the rest from reference TRBV5-1 and TRBJ2-5 gives the full variable domain: KAGVTQTPRYLIKTRGQQVTLSCSPISGHRSVSWYQQTPGQGLQFLFEYFSETQRNKGNFPGRFSGRQFSNSRSEMNVSTLELGDSALYLCASSLVSTGTETQYFGPGTRLLVL.

About this clonotype itself: A clone one base away is much larger, so this may be a read error. The chain couples TRBV7-3 to TRBJ2-7; 7 positions match TRBD1. Germline CDR1 reads SGHTA; CDR2 reads FQGTGA. This CDR3 spans 13 amino acids. DNA for the CDR3: TGTCCCAGCAGCCCAGGGGGCTCCTACGAGCAGTACTTC. As protein: CPSSPGGSYEQYF.

This clonotype was seen ten or more times. This chain uses TRBV20-1 with TRBJ2-2; 9 positions agree with TRBD2. CDR1 is DFQATT, CDR2 SNEGSKA, per germline (reference sequence). V lost 1 base to trimming and J lost 1 base; unmatched junction nucleotides: 7. This CDR3 is 17 amino acids long. DNA of the CDR3: TGCAGTGCTAGAGCAGGCGGGACTAGCCGGAACACCGGGGAGCTGTTTTTT. Translated, it gives CSARAGGTSRNTGELFF.

This clonotype was counted many times. The chain carries TRBV20-1 and TRBJ2-7; the match to TRBD2 covers 10 bases. Germline-derived CDR1 and CDR2 are DFQATT and SNEGSKA (reference sequence). The CDR3 has 16 residues. The V gene end was trimmed by 0 bases and the J gene end by 1 base; junction bases not matched to a gene: 6. CDR3 loop: CSARDERGGISYEQYF. For the CDR3, the DNA is TGCAGTGCTAGAGACGAGCGGGGGGGGATTTCCTACGAGCAGTACTTC.

This clonotype occurred many times. The V call is TRBV7-2, the J call TRBJ2-3; perhaps TRBD2 as D (6 bases). The V and J ends lost 4 bases and 5 bases respectively, with 16 bases between them. This CDR3 contains 15 residues. The germline CDR1 and CDR2 sequences are SGHTA and FQGNSA. CDR3 in amino acids: CASSSELMGGDTQYF. CDR3 nucleotide sequence: TGTGCCAGCAGCTCGGAGTTAATGGGGGGAGATACGCAGTATTTT.

This clonotype has ten or more counts. CDR3 DNA sequence: TGTGCCAGCAGCTTAGATAGGGGAGGGACCCCAATGGGTGAGCAGTTCTTC. It encodes CASSLDRGGTPMGEQFF. The rearrangement joins TRBV7-6 to TRBJ2-1, with 7 bases matching TRBD2. Germline V CDR1 and CDR2: SGHVS, FNYEAQ. The ends lost 1 base at V and 9 bases at J; junction bases unmatched: 15. This CDR3 spans 17 amino acids.

The CDR3 protein is CASSKDRNTEAFF. In nucleotides, the CDR3 is TGTGCCAGCTCTAAGGACAGAAACACTGAAGCTTTCTTT. V gene TRBV18 combines with J gene TRBJ1-1; a weak D match, TRBD1 (6 bases). CDR3 length: 13 residues. The germline gives CDR1 KGHSH, CDR2 LQKENI. V dropped 6 bases and J dropped 2 bases, with 10 bases sitting between them.

This clonotype was observed many times. The chain links TRBV6-2 or TRBV6-3 to TRBJ2-7; no firm D call. V lost 5 bases and J 4 bases, leaving 12 bases between the germline ends. Germline values: CDR1 MNHEY, CDR2 SVGEGT. The CDR3 contains 13 residues. CDR3 residues: CASSPHTRYEQYF. For the CDR3, the DNA is TGTGCCAGCAGTCCACATACCCGTTACGAGCAGTACTTC.

Many counts were recorded for this clonotype. V usage is TRBV27 and J usage is TRBJ2-2; TRBD1 is a possible D gene (5 bases). Germline V CDR1 and CDR2: MNHEY, SMNVEV (reference sequence). Trimming left V 2 bases short and J 7 bases short, with 5 bases between. The CDR3 contains 12 residues. The CDR3 here is CASSLRGGELFF. CDR3 sequence (DNA): TGTGCCAGCAGTTTAAGGGGCGGGGAGCTGTTTTTT.

In this sample, this clonotype turned up many times. V gene TRBV5-1 combines with J gene TRBJ2-1, with 14 bases lining up with TRBD2. This CDR3 has 17 residues. V was pared by 6 bases and J by 10 bases, with 15 bases of the junction left unmatched. CDR1 and CDR2 (germline): SGHRS, YFSETQ. The CDR3 region has the DNA TGCGCCAGCAAGGGGGGGCCCCCGGGACTAGCGGGGGTCGAGCAGTTCTTC. Residues: CASKGGPPGLAGVEQFF.

In this sample, this clonotype turned up many times. This rearrangement joins TRBV5-6 to TRBJ1-1, with a tentative D call TRBD1 (5 bases). The V end was cut by 4 bases, the J end by 6 bases, with 13 bases between. CDR3 length: 13 residues. Germline CDR1 reads SGHDT; CDR2 reads YYEEEE. The CDR3: CASSPPMGAEAFF. The CDR3 bases are TGTGCCAGCAGCCCCCCCATGGGGGCTGAAGCTTTCTTT.